The T cell receptor (beta chain) described here comes from a study of blood T cells in healthy people across ages. Turning to the study itself: When template switching was applied, about one barcoded beta molecule was captured per two T cells.

This clonotype has just a few counts. It was with a sample-barcoded 5' primer and a J-beta primer mix that a second PCR of roughly 7 to 12 cycles was run. TCRdb re-called the 5' RACE reads with MiXCR, one entry per CDR3 protein. The table has around 1,600,000 distinct CDR3 sequences, under 55% seen once. The CDR3 is 14 amino acids. V lost 6 bases and J lost 9; bases outside the gene matches: 9. This receptor was taken from a woman between 18 and 29 years old in good health. This chain links TRBV12-3 or TRBV12-4 with TRBJ2-2, with 8 bases identical to TRBD1. The sample comprised blood. CDR3 sequence reads: CASSPDRGRRELFF. CDR3 nucleotides: TGTGCCAGCAGCCCCGACAGGGGAAGGAGGGAGCTGTTTTTT.